This T cell receptor beta chain was captured in a study of cytomegalovirus exposure and HLA in healthy donors. Vbeta (60) and Jbeta (13) primers were used in the PCR. Only in-frame clones appear in the TCRdb table, and some are missing; sequencing was by immunoSEQ multiplex PCR. The sample carries under 130,000 clones, over 9.5% recorded once. Germline CDR1 and CDR2: SGHTS and YDEGEE. There are 14 residues in the CDR3. The ends lost 0 bases at V and 12 bases at J; junction bases unmatched: 10. The TCR sequence derives from a man in his forties or fifties in good health and CMV-seropositive. What was sequenced was PBMCs. The genes are TRBV5-8 and TRBJ2-7, with TRBD1 matching over 9 bases. The CDR3 DNA reads as TGTGCCAGCAGCTTGGGGATTACAGGGGGCGCCGGGTACTTC. It translates to CASSLGITGGAGYF.